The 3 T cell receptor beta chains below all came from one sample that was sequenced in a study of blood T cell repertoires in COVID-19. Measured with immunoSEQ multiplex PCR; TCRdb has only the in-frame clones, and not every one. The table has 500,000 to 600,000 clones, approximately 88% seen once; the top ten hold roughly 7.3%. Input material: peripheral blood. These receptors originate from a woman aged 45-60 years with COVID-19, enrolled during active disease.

CDR3 DNA: TGTGCCAGCAGTGAGGGACAGGGTAATGGGGCCAACGTCCTGACTTTC. This translates into CASSEGQGNGANVLTF. The chain employs TRBV6-1 and TRBJ2-6; TRBD1 matches 9 bases. The junction had 3 bases not matched to a gene; V was cut back by 3 bases and J by 3 bases. This CDR3 has 16 amino acids. The V gene's germline CDR1 is MNHNS and CDR2 SASEGT.

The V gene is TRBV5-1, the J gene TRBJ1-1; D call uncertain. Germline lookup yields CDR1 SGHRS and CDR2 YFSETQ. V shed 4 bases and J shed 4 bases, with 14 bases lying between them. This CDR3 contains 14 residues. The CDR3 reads CASSPTDYITEAFF. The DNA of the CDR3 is TGCGCCAGCAGCCCGACGGACTATATCACTGAAGCTTTCTTT.

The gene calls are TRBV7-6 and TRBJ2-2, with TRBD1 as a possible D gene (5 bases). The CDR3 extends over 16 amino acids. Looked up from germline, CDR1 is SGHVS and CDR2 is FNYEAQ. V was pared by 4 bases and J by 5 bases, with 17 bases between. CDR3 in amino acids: CASSSNPGILTGELFF. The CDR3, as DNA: TGTGCCAGCAGCTCAAATCCAGGGATTCTAACCGGGGAGCTGTTTTTT. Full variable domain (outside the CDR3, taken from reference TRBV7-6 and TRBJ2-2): GAGVSQSPRYKVTKRGQDVALRCDPISGHVSLYWYRQALGQGPEFLTYFNYEAQQDKSGLPNDRFSAERPEGSISTLTIQRTEQRDSAMYRCASSSNPGILTGELFFGEGSRLTVL.